Listed below are T cell receptor beta chains from one sample, sequenced in a study of blood T cell repertoires in COVID-19. TCRdb's table, derived via immunoSEQ multiplex PCR, lists solely in-frame clones and lacks some. This table holds 200,000 to 250,000 clones, roughly nine tenths found once. The sequenced material came from peripheral blood. These receptors all stem from a woman between 45 and 60 years old with acute or convalescent COVID-19. The CDR3 runs from the conserved cysteine through the conserved F or W. D genes are given only for firm matches. Clone sizes are given selectively: once, few, many, or a class where the clone is expanded.

V	size	J	D	CDR3	DNA
TRBV11-2	few	TRBJ2-1	-	CASSLAGWLDLFF	TGTGCCAGCAGCTTAGCGGGTTGGCTAGATTTGTTCTTC
TRBV5-1	-	TRBJ2-6	TRBD2	CARGGGLGSVTNSGANVLTF	TGCGCCCGCGGGGGGGGGCTCGGATCAGTGACAAACTCTGGGGCCAACGTCCTGACTTTC
TRBV12-5	-	TRBJ1-1	-	CASGLDRNTEAFF	TGTGCTAGTGGTTTGGACAGAAACACTGAAGCTTTCTTT
TRBV5-1	once	TRBJ2-5	TRBD1	CASSPQGSSETQYF	TGCGCCAGCAGCCCACAGGGGAGCTCGGAGACCCAGTACTTC
TRBV9	-	TRBJ2-7	-	CASSVAGVLDEQYF	TGTGCCAGCAGCGTAGCGGGTGTACTCGACGAGCAGTACTTC
TRBV24-1	-	TRBJ1-2	TRBD1	CATSGLDRDNYGYTF	TGTGCCACCAGTGGTTTGGACAGGGACAACTATGGCTACACCTTC
TRBV27	-	TRBJ1-5	TRBD1	CASSLRLSGQGVLAQHF	TGTGCCAGCAGTTTACGCTTATCAGGACAGGGGGTGTTGGCCCAGCATTTT
TRBV7-8	-	TRBJ1-2	TRBD1	CASSYRQGPQDNYGYTF	TGTGCCAGCAGCTATCGACAGGGGCCCCAGGATAACTATGGCTACACCTTC
TRBV7-2	-	TRBJ1-1	-	CASSLVGRDTEAFF	TGTGCCAGCAGCTTAGTAGGGAGGGACACTGAAGCTTTCTTT
TRBV27	-	TRBJ1-2	-	CASSLNSSPSYGYTF	TGTGCCAGCAGTTTAAACAGCAGTCCTTCCTATGGCTACACCTTC
TRBV6-5	-	TRBJ1-3	TRBD1	CASSLDRAGNTIYF	TGTGCCAGCAGTCTCGACAGGGCTGGAAACACCATATATTTT
TRBV19	-	TRBJ1-2	-	CASSMAANYGYTF	TGTGCCAGTAGTATGGCGGCGAACTATGGCTACACCTTC
TRBV9	many	TRBJ1-1	-	CASSSTEYEAFF	TGTGCCAGCAGCTCGACAGAATATGAAGCTTTCTTT
TRBV28	-	TRBJ2-4	TRBD2	CASSFGGTDLAKNIQYF	TGTGCCAGCAGTTTCGGGGGGACTGATCTAGCCAAAAACATTCAGTACTTC
TRBV3-1/TRBV3-2	-	TRBJ1-4	-	CASSPTDSPNEKLFF	TGTGCCAGCAGCCCCACTGATAGTCCTAATGAAAAACTGTTTTTT
TRBV4-3	-	TRBJ1-2	-	CASSQDLRTVTYGYTF	TGCGCCAGCAGCCAAGATCTTAGGACAGTTACCTATGGCTACACCTTC
TRBV5-1	few	TRBJ1-6	TRBD1	CASSLEGQGNSPLHF	TGCGCCAGCAGCTTGGAGGGACAGGGTAATTCACCCCTCCACTTT
TRBV5-1	-	TRBJ2-2	-	CASSLVPGVRSGELFF	TGCGCCAGCAGCTTGGTCCCAGGGGTAAGATCCGGGGAGCTGTTTTTT
TRBV2	-	TRBJ2-5	TRBD2	CASRREGRVETQYF	TGTGCCAGCAGGCGGGAGGGCCGGGTTGAGACCCAGTACTTC
TRBV27	few	TRBJ1-5	-	CASSQDRDVRPQHF	TGTGCCAGCAGCCAGGACCGGGATGTCAGGCCCCAGCATTTT
TRBV5-1	few	TRBJ2-7	-	CASSSNQGVEQYF	TGCGCCAGCAGCTCAAACCAGGGTGTCGAGCAGTACTTC
TRBV14	-	TRBJ2-5	-	CASSQDGPDYAEETQYF	TGTGCCAGCAGCCAAGACGGGCCAGACTACGCCGAAGAGACCCAGTACTTC
TRBV7-9	few	TRBJ2-7	-	CASGYSYEQYF	TGTGCCTCGGGATACTCCTACGAGCAGTACTTC
TRBV12-5	-	TRBJ2-3	TRBD2	CASGLGLAGVADTQYF	TGTGCTAGTGGTTTAGGACTAGCGGGGGTGGCCGATACGCAGTATTTT
TRBV30	-	TRBJ2-1	-	CAWSVLQGVQFF	TGTGCCTGGAGTGTACTACAGGGAGTGCAGTTCTTC
TRBV5-1	-	TRBJ1-6	-	CASSIRGSYNSPLHF	TGCGCCAGCAGCATCAGGGGCTCCTATAATTCACCCCTCCACTTT
TRBV11-2	-	TRBJ2-3	-	CASSLADITDTQYF	TGTGCCAGCAGCTTAGCTGACATTACAGATACGCAGTATTTT
TRBV18	once	TRBJ1-2	-	CASSPRRENYGYTF	TGTGCCAGCTCACCTAGGAGGGAGAACTATGGCTACACCTTC
TRBV4-2	-	TRBJ2-5	TRBD2	CASSQGTSGGQETQYF	TGTGCCAGCAGCCAAGGGACTAGCGGGGGACAAGAGACCCAGTACTTC
TRBV19	-	TRBJ1-1	-	CASSIGEALGAFF	TGTGCCAGTAGTATAGGAGAGGCGCTGGGAGCTTTCTTT
TRBV28	-	TRBJ1-2	-	CASSSPNQIQNYGYTF	TGTGCCAGCAGTTCACCAAACCAGATACAAAACTATGGCTACACCTTC